A single sample gave rise to the 14 T cell receptor beta chains below, sequenced in a study of control samples from healthy donors and cancer patients. Here immunoSEQ multiplex PCR was the method, and the copy in TCRdb shows in-frame clones only, minus some. This table holds around 140,000 clones, 94% found once. Sequencing used blood. The receptors originated from a man aged 35-49 years in good health.

J is TRBJ1-4 and V is TRBV30; a possible D gene is TRBD1 (6 bases). Trimming cost V 3 bases and J 16 bases, with 18 bases left between them. Germline V gene data show CDR1 as GTSNPN and CDR2 as SVGIG (reference sequence). There are 12 residues in the CDR3. As DNA, the CDR3 is TGTGCCTGGAGCCCTCGTGGGGGCGTCCCGTTTTTT. Its protein product is CAWSPRGGVPFF.

This rearrangement joins TRBV15 to TRBJ1-3; 7 bases line up with TRBD1. V lost 3 bases to trimming and J lost 0 bases; unmatched junction nucleotides: 5. Per germline, CDR1 LNHNV and CDR2 YYDKDF (reference sequence). The length of the CDR3 is 16 residues. This CDR3 is CATSSARGDSGNTIYF. The DNA for the CDR3 is TGTGCCACCAGCAGTGCCAGGGGGGACTCTGGAAACACCATATATTTT.

The chain uses TRBV7-6 and TRBJ1-4; 10 positions agree with TRBD1. The CDR3 is made up of 17 amino acids. The V and J ends lost 5 bases and 8 bases, in that order; junction bases with no gene match: 14. Per germline, CDR1 SGHVS and CDR2 FNYEAQ. Here the CDR3 reads CASSPRTGGILREKLFF. The CDR3 DNA is TGTGCCAGCAGCCCTCGGACAGGGGGTATCTTACGCGAAAAACTGTTTTTT.

Of note for this clone: A junction end diverges from the germline sequence, so it may reflect a read error. The V and J genes are TRBV6-5 and TRBJ1-2; the D gene is possibly TRBD1 (5 bases). Germline V gene lookup returns CDR1 MNHEY and CDR2 SVGAGI. The CDR3 is 12 amino acids. CDR3 region: CASSYAQGAESF. The CDR3 coding sequence is TGTGCCAGCAGTTACGCACAAGGGGCCGAGAGCTTC.

The DNA for the CDR3 is TGTGCCAGCAGCTTCGGACTAGCGGGAGGGCCCAGTGAGCAGTTCTTC. Protein sequence: CASSFGLAGGPSEQFF. The chain is built from TRBV5-5 and TRBJ2-1; 15 positions agree with TRBD2. In germline, CDR1 is SGHKS, CDR2 YYEKEE (reference sequence). Trimming removed 2 bases from V and 9 bases from J; junction bases left unmatched: 6. The CDR3 is made up of 16 amino acids.

The V and J genes are TRBV7-9 and TRBJ2-1; D remains ambiguous. CDR1 is SEHNR, CDR2 FQNEAQ, per germline (reference sequence). There are 11 residues in the CDR3. The V and J ends lost 8 bases and 7 bases respectively, with 9 bases between them. CDR3 sequence reads: CASAPKNEQFF. The CDR3 bases are TGTGCCAGCGCCCCTAAGAATGAGCAGTTCTTC.

This clone was seen a single time. The CDR3 here is CATSRGGGLGYEQYF. CDR3 bases: TGTGCCACCAGCAGAGGAGGGGGGCTCGGCTACGAGCAGTACTTC. The rearrangement uses TRBV15 and TRBJ2-7; D possibly matches TRBD1 or TRBD2 (6 bases each). The germline CDR1 and CDR2 sequences are LNHNV and YYDKDF (reference sequence). The CDR3 consists of 15 residues. V was trimmed by 1 base and J by 3 bases, leaving 13 bases between them. Based on the CDR3 plus reference TRBV15 and TRBJ2-7, the full variable domain is DAMVIQNPRYQVTQFGKPVTLSCSQTLNHNVMYWYQQKSSQAPKLLFHYYDKDFNNEADTPDNFQSRRPNTSFCFLDIRSPGLGDTAMYLCATSRGGGLGYEQYFGPGTRLTVT.

This clone was found once. This chain joins TRBV6-6 and TRBJ1-1; TRBD1 is a possible D gene (6 bases). The CDR3 contains 15 residues. The V end lost 2 bases, the J end lost 1 base, and 11 bases lay between the germline ends. Germline assignment: CDR1 MNHNY and CDR2 SVGAGI (reference sequence). In DNA, the CDR3 is TGTGCCAGCAGTTACCCCCCACAGGGGAACACTGAAGCTTTCTTT. Its protein is CASSYPPQGNTEAFF.

The V call is TRBV3-1 (or the pseudogene TRBV3-2), the J call TRBJ2-7; D assignment may be TRBD1 or TRBD2 (7 bases each). Germline V gene lookup returns CDR1 LGHDT and CDR2 YNNKEL (reference sequence). The V end was cut by 1 base, the J end by 6 bases, with 16 bases between. The CDR3 contains 15 residues. The CDR3 loop is CASSQGAGGGREQYF. CDR3 DNA sequence: TGTGCCAGCAGCCAAGGGGCAGGGGGAGGGCGCGAGCAGTACTTC.

DNA of the CDR3: TGTGCCAGCAGTTCAAACACCATATATTTT. This gives the protein CASSSNTIYF. V is TRBV12-3 or TRBV12-4 and J is TRBJ1-3; D remains unclear. Trimming took 4 bases from V and 6 from J, leaving 1 base between them. The CDR3 totals 10 residues.

V usage is TRBV18 and J usage is TRBJ1-5, with a tentative D call TRBD1 (5 bases). Germline-derived CDR1 and CDR2 are KGHSH and LQKENI. The CDR3 extends over 18 amino acids. With 3 bases removed from V and 0 bases from J, the gap between germline ends came to 18 bases. The CDR3 is CASSPSGKGLYSNQPQHF. CDR3 coding DNA: TGTGCCAGCTCACCCTCTGGTAAGGGGCTCTATAGCAATCAGCCCCAGCATTTT.

The chain links TRBV6-4 to TRBJ2-4, with TRBD1 matching 7 bases. Germline V gene data show CDR1 as MRHNA and CDR2 as SNTAGT. There are 13 residues in the CDR3. The J segment lost 3 bases and the V segment lost 9 bases, leaving 5 bases of the junction unmatched. CDR3 sequence (DNA): TGTGCCAGTCAGACAGGGAACAAAAACATTCAGTACTTC. This sequence encodes CASQTGNKNIQYF.

This rearrangement joins TRBV25-1 to TRBJ2-3; D assignment may be TRBD1 or TRBD2 (5 bases each). Germline CDR1 reads MGHDK; CDR2 reads SYGVNS. Trimming shortened V by 6 bases and J by 10 bases, and 14 bases separated the two germline ends. This CDR3 spans 12 amino acids. The CDR3 sequence is CASRGTTPAQYF. In DNA form, the CDR3 reads TGTGCCAGCAGGGGGACCACCCCGGCGCAGTATTTT.

The rearrangement uses TRBV6-5 and TRBJ1-4, with D possibly being TRBD1 (5 bases). The CDR3 spans 16 residues. Germline values: CDR1 MNHEY, CDR2 SVGAGI. V lost 0 bases, J lost 0 bases, and 8 bases lay in between. The CDR3 DNA follows: TGTGCCAGCAGTTACTCGGGACCTGCAACTAATGAAAAACTGTTTTTT. Amino acid sequence: CASSYSGPATNEKLFF.